This T cell receptor (beta chain) was obtained from a study of liver allograft versus peripheral blood T cells. Study at large: Transplanted-liver and recipient peripheral blood T cell receptor repertoires were compared.

Germline V gene lookup returns CDR1 MNHEY and CDR2 SMNVEV (reference sequence). CDR3 size: 15 residues. V was cut by 6 bases and J by 2 bases, with 13 bases left in between. About this clonotype itself: Its antigen remains unknown.

TCRdb re-analysed the reads in MiXCR, keeping a single row per CDR3 protein. The repertoire has fewer than 13,000 distinct CDR3 sequences, around 20% of them found once; the top ten carry roughly 1.1%. Regarding the study as a whole: Intragraft T cell receptor repertoires of liver allografts were reported to differ from peripheral blood repertoires.

This clonotype was obtained from a human patient who had a liver transplant. Part of the T cells may come from the graft donor. The V call is TRBV27, the J call TRBJ2-2, with D maybe TRBD2 (6 bases). CDR3 DNA sequence: TGTGCCAGCAGCTCCCTCGGGGGAAACACCGGGGAGCTGTTTTTT. This sequence encodes CASSSLGGNTGELFF.